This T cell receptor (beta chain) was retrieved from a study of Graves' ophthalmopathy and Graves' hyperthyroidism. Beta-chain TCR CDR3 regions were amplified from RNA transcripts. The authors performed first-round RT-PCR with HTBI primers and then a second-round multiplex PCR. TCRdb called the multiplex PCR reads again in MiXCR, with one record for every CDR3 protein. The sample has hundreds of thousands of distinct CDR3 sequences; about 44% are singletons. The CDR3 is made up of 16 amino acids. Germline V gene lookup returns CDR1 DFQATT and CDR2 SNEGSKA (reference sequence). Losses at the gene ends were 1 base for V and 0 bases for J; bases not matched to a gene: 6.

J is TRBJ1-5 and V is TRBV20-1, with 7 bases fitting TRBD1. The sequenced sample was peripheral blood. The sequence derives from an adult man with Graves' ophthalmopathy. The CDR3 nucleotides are TGCAGTGCTAGAGCCGCAGGGGGTAATAGCAATCAGCCCCAGCATTTT. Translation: CSARAAGGNSNQPQHF.